Following are 8 T cell receptor beta chains from one sample sequenced in a study of cytomegalovirus exposure and HLA in healthy donors. Primers included in the PCR were 60 Vbeta and 13 Jbeta primers. Profiling relied on immunoSEQ multiplex PCR, and the TCRdb table lists in-frame clones only, not all of them. Of under 200,000 clones in the sample, over 75% are singletons; the top ten hold 1% to 1.5%. Source material: PBMCs. These receptors came from a man aged 45-60 years in good health and CMV-seropositive.

The J gene is TRBJ2-5, the V gene TRBV7-3; 9 bases align to TRBD2. The V segment lost 2 bases and the J segment 0 bases; nucleotides outside the gene matches: 1. The CDR3 has 15 amino acids. Germline V gene lookup returns CDR1 SGHTA and CDR2 FQGTGA. The CDR3 protein is CASSLVAGDQETQYF. CDR3 sequence (DNA): TGTGCCAGCAGCTTAGTAGCGGGGGACCAAGAGACCCAGTACTTC. Combining the CDR3 with reference TRBV7-3 and TRBJ2-5 gives the whole variable domain GAGVSQTPSNKVTEKGKYVELRCDPISGHTALYWYRQSLGQGPEFLIYFQGTGAADDSGLPNDRFFAVRPEGSVSTLKIQRTERGDSAVYLCASSLVAGDQETQYFGPGTRLLVL.

The CDR3 is CASSRKREDWAQYF. The CDR3 DNA reads as TGTGCCAGCAGTCGTAAGCGGGAGGATTGGGCTCAGTACTTC. The chain is built from TRBV7-2 and TRBJ2-4; 9 nucleotides align to TRBD2. This CDR3 comprises 14 residues. Per the germline V gene, CDR1 is SGHTA and CDR2 is FQGNSA. V lost 6 bases and J lost 12; bases outside the gene matches: 12.

This sequence joins TRBV7-9 and TRBJ2-5, with a tentative D call TRBD2 (6 bases). V was clipped by 1 base and J by 0 bases, with 15 bases between them. The CDR3 is made up of 17 amino acids. CDR1 and CDR2 from the germline V gene are SEHNR and FQNEAQ (reference sequence). CDR3 bases: TGTGCCAGCAGCTTAGGCTTAGCGGCCGATCACCAAGAGACCCAGTACTTC. Translating it yields CASSLGLAADHQETQYF.

This clone is a singleton in its sample. J is TRBJ1-1 and V is TRBV5-4; 7 nucleotides align to TRBD1. The CDR3 runs 14 residues. CDR1 and CDR2 from the germline V gene are SGHNT and YYREEE (reference sequence). The ends lost 3 bases at V and 7 bases at J; junction bases unmatched: 9. In DNA, the CDR3 is TGTGCCAGCAGCTCTCGACAGGGAATCTTTGAAGCTTTCTTT. It yields the protein CASSSRQGIFEAFF.

The chain uses TRBV5-1 and TRBJ2-2; D uncertain. The germline gives CDR1 SGHRS, CDR2 YFSETQ. The CDR3 is made up of 17 amino acids. Trimming shortened V by 4 bases and J by 0 bases, and 16 bases separated the two germline ends. The CDR3 sequence is CASSPGRDPTNTGELFF. The CDR3 nucleotides are TGCGCCAGCAGCCCAGGCCGAGATCCCACGAACACCGGGGAGCTGTTTTTT.

A word on this clone: This specimen includes other DNA sequences encoding the same CDR3. The rearrangement links TRBV5-4 to TRBJ2-1; 10 nucleotides line up with TRBD2. The J segment lost 4 bases and the V segment lost 1 base, leaving 2 bases of the junction unmatched. The CDR3 has 15 residues. CDR1 is SGHNT and CDR2 is YYREEE in the germline V gene (reference sequence). The CDR3 DNA reads as TGTGCCAGCAGCTTGAGGACTAGCGGTTACAATGAGCAGTTCTTC. It is translated as CASSLRTSGYNEQFF.

The J gene is TRBJ2-7, the V gene TRBV7-2; D possibly corresponds to TRBD1 (6 bases). The germline V and J ends were trimmed by 5 bases and 6 bases, with 11 bases remaining between them. Germline values: CDR1 SGHTA, CDR2 FQGNSA. This CDR3 has 12 amino acids. The CDR3 DNA is TGTGCCAGCAGCCGTACAGGGCTCGAGCAGTACTTC. Translating gives CASSRTGLEQYF.

The rearrangement joins TRBV5-6 to TRBJ2-7, with D maybe TRBD1 (5 bases). Between the trimmed V and J ends, which lost 1 base and 6 bases, there was a span of 14 bases. The CDR3 contains 14 residues. CDR1 and CDR2 (germline): SGHDT, YYEEEE. As DNA, the CDR3 is TGTGCCAGCAGCTTGAATAACAGGCTAGGCGAGCAGTACTTC. It is translated as CASSLNNRLGEQYF.